This T cell receptor (beta chain) emerged from a study of shared clonotypes between healthy human individuals. The length of the CDR3 is 13 residues. The germline CDR1 and CDR2 sequences are MNHEY and SMNVEV (reference sequence). The V and J ends lost 6 bases and 6 bases respectively, with 14 bases between them. This table comes from immunoSEQ multiplex PCR, and its TCRdb copy is limited to in-frame clones, with some not included. The sample shows about 600,000 clones, about 96% of them seen only once. CD45RA+ naive and CD45RA-negative memory subsets were separated from CD4+ cells. The sequencing input was naive CD4+ T cells sorted from blood. This sample's subset: CD45RA+ positively selected. This receptor was identified in a woman under 40 in good health. The chain is built from TRBV27 and TRBJ1-2; no reliable D call. CDR3 residues: CASSPTASHGYTF. In DNA, the CDR3 is TGTGCCAGCAGCCCGACGGCCTCCCATGGCTACACCTTC.